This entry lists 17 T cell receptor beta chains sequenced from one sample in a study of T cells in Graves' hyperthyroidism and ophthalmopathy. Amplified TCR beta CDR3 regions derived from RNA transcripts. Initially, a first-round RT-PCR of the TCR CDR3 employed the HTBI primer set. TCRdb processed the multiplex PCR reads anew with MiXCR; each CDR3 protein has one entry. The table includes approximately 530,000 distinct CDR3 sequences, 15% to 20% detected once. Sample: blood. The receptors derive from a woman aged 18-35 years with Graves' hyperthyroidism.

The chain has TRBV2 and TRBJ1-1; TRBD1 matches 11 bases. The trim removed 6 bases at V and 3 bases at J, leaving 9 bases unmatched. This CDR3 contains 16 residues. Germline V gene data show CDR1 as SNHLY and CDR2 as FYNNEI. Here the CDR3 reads CASRAGTGGTYTEAFF. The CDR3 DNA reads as TGTGCCAGCAGAGCCGGGACAGGGGGAACCTACACTGAAGCTTTCTTT.

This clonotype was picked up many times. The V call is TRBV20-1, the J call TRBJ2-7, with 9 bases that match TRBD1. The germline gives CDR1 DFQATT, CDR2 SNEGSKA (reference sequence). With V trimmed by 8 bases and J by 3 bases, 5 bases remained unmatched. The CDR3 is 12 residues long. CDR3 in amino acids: CSHLGQGYEQYF. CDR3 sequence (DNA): TGCAGTCATCTGGGACAGGGCTACGAGCAGTACTTC.

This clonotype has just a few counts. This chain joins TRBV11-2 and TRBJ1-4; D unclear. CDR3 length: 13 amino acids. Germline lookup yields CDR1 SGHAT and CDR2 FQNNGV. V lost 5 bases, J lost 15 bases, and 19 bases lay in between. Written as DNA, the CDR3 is TGTGCCAGCAGCCCTTCGGACCGATTTCGCTTGTTTTTT. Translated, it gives CASSPSDRFRLFF. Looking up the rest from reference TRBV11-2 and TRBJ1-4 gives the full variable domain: EAGVAQSPRYKIIEKRQSVAFWCNPISGHATLYWYQQILGQGPKLLIQFQNNGVVDDSQLPKDRFSAERLKGVDSTLKIQPAKLEDSAVYLCASSPSDRFRLFFGSGTQLSVL.

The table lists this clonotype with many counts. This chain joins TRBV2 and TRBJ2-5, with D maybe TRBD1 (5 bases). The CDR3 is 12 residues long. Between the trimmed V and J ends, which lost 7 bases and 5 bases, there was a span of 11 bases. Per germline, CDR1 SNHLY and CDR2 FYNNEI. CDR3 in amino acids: CASKDTGETQYF. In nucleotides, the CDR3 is TGTGCCAGCAAGGACACTGGGGAGACCCAGTACTTC.

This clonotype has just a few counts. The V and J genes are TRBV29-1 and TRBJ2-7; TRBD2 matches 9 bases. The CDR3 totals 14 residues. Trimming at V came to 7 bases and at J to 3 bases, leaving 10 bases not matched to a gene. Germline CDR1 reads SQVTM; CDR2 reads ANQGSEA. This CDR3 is CSATLAGDNYEQYF. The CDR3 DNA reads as TGCAGCGCCACCTTAGCGGGGGATAACTACGAGCAGTACTTC.

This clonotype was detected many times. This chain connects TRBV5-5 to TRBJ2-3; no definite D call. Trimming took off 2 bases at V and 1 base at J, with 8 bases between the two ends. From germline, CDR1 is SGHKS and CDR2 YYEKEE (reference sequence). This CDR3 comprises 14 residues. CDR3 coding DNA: TGTGCCAGCAGCTTAAGGCTCGGCACAGATACGCAGTATTTT. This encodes CASSLRLGTDTQYF. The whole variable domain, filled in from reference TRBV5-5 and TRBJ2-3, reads DAGVTQSPTHLIKTRGQQVTLRCSPISGHKSVSWYQQVLGQGPQFIFQYYEKEERGRGNFPDRFSARQFPNYSSELNVNALLLGDSALYLCASSLRLGTDTQYFGPGTRLTVL.

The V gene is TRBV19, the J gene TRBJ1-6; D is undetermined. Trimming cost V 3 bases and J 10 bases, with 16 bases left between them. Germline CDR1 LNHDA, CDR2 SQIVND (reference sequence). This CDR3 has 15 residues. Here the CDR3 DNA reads TGTGCCAGTAGTATTGGAGGTCCTGGTACGTCACCCCTCCACTTT. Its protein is CASSIGGPGTSPLHF.

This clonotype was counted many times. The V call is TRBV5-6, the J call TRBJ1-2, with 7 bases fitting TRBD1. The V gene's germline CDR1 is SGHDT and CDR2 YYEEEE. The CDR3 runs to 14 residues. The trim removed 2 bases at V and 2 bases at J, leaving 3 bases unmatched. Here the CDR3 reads CASSLEQGNYGYTF. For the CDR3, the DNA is TGTGCCAGCAGCTTAGAACAGGGGAACTATGGCTACACCTTC.

The CDR3 loop is CSARVTPESKNIQYF. The CDR3 DNA sequence: TGCAGTGCTAGAGTAACGCCCGAGTCCAAAAACATTCAGTACTTC. V gene TRBV20-1 combines with J gene TRBJ2-4; D remains unclear. This CDR3 has 15 amino acids. With 1 base removed from V and 2 bases from J, the gap between germline ends came to 12 bases. Per germline, CDR1 DFQATT and CDR2 SNEGSKA (reference sequence).

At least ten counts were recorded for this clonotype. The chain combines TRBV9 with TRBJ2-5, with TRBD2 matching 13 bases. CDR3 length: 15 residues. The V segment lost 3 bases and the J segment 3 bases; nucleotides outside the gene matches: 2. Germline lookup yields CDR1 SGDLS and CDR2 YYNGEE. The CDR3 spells CASSGTSGGEETQYF. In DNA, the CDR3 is TGTGCCAGCAGCGGGACTAGCGGGGGAGAAGAGACCCAGTACTTC.

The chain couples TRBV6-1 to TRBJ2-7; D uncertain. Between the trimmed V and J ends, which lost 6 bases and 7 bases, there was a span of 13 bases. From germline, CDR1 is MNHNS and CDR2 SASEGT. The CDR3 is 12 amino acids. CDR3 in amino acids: CASRNQRFEQYF. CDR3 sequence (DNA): TGTGCCAGCAGAAACCAACGGTTTGAGCAGTACTTC.

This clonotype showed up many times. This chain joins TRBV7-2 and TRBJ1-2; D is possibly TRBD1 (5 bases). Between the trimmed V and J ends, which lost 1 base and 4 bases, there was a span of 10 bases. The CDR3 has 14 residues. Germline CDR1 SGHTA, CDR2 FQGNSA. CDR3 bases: TGTGCCAGCAGCTTAGAAGGGGAAAGCTATGGCTACACCTTC. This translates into CASSLEGESYGYTF.

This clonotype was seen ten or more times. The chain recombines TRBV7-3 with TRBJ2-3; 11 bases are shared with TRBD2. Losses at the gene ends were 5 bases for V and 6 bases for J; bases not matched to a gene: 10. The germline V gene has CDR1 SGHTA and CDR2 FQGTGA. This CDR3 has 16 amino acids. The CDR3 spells CASSPDGSGGADTQYF. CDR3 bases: TGTGCCAGCAGCCCGGATGGTAGCGGGGGGGCCGATACGCAGTATTTT. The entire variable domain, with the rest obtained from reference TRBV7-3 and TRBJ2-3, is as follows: GAGVSQTPSNKVTEKGKYVELRCDPISGHTALYWYRQSLGQGPEFLIYFQGTGAADDSGLPNDRFFAVRPEGSVSTLKIQRTERGDSAVYLCASSPDGSGGADTQYFGPGTRLTVL.

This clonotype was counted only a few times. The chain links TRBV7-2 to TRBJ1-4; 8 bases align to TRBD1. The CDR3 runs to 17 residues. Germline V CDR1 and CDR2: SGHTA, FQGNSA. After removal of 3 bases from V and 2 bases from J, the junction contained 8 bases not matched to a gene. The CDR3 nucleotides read TGTGCCAGCAGCTTCCGGACAGGGATAAGGACTAATGAAAAACTGTTTTTT. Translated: CASSFRTGIRTNEKLFF.

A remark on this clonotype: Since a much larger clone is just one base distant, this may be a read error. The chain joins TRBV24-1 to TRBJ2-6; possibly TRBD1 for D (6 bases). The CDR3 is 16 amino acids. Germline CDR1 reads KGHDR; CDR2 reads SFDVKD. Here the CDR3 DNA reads TGTGCCACCAGTGATAAGACAGGCTCTGGGGCCAACGTCCTGGCTTTC. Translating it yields CATSDKTGSGANVLAF.

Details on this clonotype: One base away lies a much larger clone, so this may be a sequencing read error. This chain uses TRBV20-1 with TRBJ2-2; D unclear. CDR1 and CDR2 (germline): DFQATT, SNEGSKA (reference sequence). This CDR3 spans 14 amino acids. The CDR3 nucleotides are TGCAGTGCTAGGGGCCAGATTAACACCCGGGAGCTGTTTTTT. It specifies CSARGQINTRELFF.

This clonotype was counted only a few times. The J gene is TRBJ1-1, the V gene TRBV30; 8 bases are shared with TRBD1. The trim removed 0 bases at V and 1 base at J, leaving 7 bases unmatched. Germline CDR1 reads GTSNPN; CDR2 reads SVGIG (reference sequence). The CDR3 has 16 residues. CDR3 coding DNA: TGTGCCTGGAGTGTTGTTTGGACAGGGCGGAACACTGAAGCTTTCTTT. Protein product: CAWSVVWTGRNTEAFF.